The T cell receptor (beta chain) described here comes from a study of human T cells and chemical hapten exposure. Germline V gene sequence: CDR1 MNHNS, CDR2 SASEGT. V lost 2 bases and J 7 bases, leaving 12 bases between the germline ends. The CDR3 is 14 residues long. Whole-study findings and limits: Against controls, expanded TCRs gave rise to significantly more large CDR3 similarity clusters.

TCRdb itself ran the RACE reads through MiXCR, one entry per CDR3 protein. The sample yields under 85,000 distinct CDR3 sequences, about a tenth seen once. This clonotype was counted between two and nine times. Its antigen remains unknown. Time point reported: patch test 1, 2 weeks after DPC sensitization. Treatment here: therapeutic diphenylcyclopropenone sensitization with weekly scalp DPC. The material sequenced was whole blood, taken in connection with sensitization to the hapten diphenylcyclopropenone (DPC). This sequence originates from a woman between 45 and 60 years old with alopecia areata. Some clones in this sample may be carry-over from other donors' samples. The J gene is TRBJ1-5, the V gene TRBV6-1; no clear D gene. CDR3 residues: CASSESQSAQPQHF. The CDR3 nucleotides read TGTGCCAGCAGTGAATCTCAGTCGGCCCAGCCCCAGCATTTT.